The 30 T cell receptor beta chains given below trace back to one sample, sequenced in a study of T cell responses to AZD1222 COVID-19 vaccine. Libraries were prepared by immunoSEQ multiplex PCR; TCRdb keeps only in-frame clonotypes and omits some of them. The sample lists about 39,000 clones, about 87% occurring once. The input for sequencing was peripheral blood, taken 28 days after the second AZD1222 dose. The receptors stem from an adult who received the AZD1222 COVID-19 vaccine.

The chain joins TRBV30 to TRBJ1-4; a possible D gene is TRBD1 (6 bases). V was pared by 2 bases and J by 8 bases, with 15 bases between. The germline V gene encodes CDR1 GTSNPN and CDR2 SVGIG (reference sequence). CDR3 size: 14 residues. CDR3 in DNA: TGTGCCTGGAGTCAAGGGGGGAGGAAAGAAAAACTGTTTTTT. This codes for CAWSQGGRKEKLFF.

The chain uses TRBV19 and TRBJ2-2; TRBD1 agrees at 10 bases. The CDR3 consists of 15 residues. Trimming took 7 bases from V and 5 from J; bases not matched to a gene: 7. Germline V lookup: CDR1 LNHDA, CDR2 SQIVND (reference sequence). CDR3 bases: TGTGCCAGTAAACCGAGGACAGGGGGGACCGGGGAGCTGTTTTTT. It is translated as CASKPRTGGTGELFF. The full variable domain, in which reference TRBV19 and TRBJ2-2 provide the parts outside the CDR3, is DGGITQSPKYLFRKEGQNVTLSCEQNLNHDAMYWYRQDPGQGLRLIYYSQIVNDFQKGDIAEGYSVSREKKESFPLTVTSAQKNPTAFYLCASKPRTGGTGELFFGEGSRLTVL.

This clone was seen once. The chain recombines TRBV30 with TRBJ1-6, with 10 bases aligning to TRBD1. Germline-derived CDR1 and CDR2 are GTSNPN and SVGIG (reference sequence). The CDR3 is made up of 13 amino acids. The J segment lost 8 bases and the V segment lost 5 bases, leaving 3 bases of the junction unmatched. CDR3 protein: CAWGGQGYSPLHF. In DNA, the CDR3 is TGTGCCTGGGGGGGACAGGGGTATTCACCCCTCCACTTT.

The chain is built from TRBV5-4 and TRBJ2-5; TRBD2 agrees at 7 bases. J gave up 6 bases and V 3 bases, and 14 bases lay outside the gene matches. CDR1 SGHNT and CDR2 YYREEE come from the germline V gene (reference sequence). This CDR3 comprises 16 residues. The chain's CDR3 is CASSSASGPRGQTQYF. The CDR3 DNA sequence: TGTGCCAGCAGCTCGGCTAGCGGCCCCCGTGGCCAGACCCAGTACTTC.

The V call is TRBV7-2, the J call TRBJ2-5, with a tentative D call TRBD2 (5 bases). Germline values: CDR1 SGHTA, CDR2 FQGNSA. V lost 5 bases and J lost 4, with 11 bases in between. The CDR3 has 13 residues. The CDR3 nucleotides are TGTGCCAGCAGCCTCCCGGGGTTAGAGACCCAGTACTTC. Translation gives CASSLPGLETQYF.

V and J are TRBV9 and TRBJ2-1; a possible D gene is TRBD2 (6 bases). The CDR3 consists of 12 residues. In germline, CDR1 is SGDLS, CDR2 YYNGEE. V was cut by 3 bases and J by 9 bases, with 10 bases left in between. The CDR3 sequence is CASSGLGGEQFF. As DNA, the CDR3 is TGTGCCAGCAGCGGACTAGGAGGTGAGCAGTTCTTC.

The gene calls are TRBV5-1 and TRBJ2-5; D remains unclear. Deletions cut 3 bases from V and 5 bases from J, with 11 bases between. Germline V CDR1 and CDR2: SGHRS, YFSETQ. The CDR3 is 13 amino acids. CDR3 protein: CASSSRVSETQYF. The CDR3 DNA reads TGCGCCAGCAGCTCCCGAGTGTCGGAGACCCAGTACTTC.

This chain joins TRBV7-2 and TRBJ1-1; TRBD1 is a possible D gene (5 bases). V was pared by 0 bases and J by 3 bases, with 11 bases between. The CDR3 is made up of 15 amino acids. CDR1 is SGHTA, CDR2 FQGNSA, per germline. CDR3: CASSLAVSGDTEAFF. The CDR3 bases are TGTGCCAGCAGCTTAGCTGTCTCGGGGGACACTGAAGCTTTCTTT.

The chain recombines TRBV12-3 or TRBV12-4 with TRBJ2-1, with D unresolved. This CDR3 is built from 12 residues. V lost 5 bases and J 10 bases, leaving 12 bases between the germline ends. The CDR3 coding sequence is TGTGCCAGCAGTCTGACTCGTGGGGAGCAGTTCTTC. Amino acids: CASSLTRGEQFF.

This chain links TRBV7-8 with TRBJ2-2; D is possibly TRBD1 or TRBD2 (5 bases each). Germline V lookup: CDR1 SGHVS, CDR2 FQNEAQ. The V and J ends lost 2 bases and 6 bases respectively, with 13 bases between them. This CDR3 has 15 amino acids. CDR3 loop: CASSLTGRMAGELFF. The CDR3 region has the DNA TGTGCCAGCAGCTTAACGGGACGGATGGCCGGGGAGCTGTTTTTT.

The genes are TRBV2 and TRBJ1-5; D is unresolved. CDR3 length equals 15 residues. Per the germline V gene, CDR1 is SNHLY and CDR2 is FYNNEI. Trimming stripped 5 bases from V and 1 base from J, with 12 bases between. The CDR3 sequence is CASSLSAVSNQPQHF. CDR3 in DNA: TGTGCCAGCAGTCTATCCGCAGTCAGCAATCAGCCCCAGCATTTT.

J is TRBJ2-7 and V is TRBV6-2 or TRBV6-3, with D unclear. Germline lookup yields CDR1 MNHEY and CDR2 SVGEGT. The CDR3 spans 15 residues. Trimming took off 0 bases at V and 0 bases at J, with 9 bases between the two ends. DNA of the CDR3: TGTGCCAGCAGTTACTCCTACACAAGCTCCTACGAGCAGTACTTC. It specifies CASSYSYTSSYEQYF.

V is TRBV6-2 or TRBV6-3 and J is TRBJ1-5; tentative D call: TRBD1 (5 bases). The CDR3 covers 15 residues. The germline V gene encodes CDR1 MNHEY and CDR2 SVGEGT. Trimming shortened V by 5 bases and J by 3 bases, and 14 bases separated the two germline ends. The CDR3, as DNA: TGTGCCAGCAGTAAAGGGTGGGGGACCAATCAGCCCCAGCATTTT. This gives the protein CASSKGWGTNQPQHF.

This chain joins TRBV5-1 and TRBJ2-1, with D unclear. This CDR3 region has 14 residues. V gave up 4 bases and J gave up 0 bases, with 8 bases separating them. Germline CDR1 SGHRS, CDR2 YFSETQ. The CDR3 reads CASSKQSSYNEQFF. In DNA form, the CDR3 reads TGCGCCAGCAGCAAACAGAGCTCCTACAATGAGCAGTTCTTC.

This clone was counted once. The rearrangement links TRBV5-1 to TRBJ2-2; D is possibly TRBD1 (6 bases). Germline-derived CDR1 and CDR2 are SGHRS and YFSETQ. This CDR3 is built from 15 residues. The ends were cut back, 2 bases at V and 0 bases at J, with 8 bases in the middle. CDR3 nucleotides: TGCGCCAGCAGCTTAAACAGGGCGAACACCGGGGAGCTGTTTTTT. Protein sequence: CASSLNRANTGELFF.

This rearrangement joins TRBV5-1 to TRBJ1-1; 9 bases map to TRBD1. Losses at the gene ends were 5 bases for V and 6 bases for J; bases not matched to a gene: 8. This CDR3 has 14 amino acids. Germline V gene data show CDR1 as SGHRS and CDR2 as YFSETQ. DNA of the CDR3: TGCGCCAGCAGGTCAGGACAGGGGAGGGCTGAAGCTTTCTTT. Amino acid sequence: CASRSGQGRAEAFF.

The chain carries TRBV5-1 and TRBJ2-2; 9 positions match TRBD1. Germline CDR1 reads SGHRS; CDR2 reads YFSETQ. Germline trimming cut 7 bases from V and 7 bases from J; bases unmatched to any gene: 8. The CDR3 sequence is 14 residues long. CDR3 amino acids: CASRPGTGFGELFF. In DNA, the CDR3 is TGCGCCAGCCGTCCCGGGACAGGGTTCGGGGAGCTGTTTTTT.

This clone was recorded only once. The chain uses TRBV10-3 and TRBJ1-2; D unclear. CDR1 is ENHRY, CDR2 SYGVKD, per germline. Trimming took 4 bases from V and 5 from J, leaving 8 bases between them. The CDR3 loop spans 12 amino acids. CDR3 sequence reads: CAISVTGYGYTF. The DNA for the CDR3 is TGTGCCATCAGTGTGACGGGGTATGGCTACACCTTC.

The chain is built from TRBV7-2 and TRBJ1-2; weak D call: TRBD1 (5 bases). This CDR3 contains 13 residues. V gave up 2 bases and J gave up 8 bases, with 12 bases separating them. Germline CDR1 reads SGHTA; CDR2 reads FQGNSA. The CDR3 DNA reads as TGTGCCAGCAGCTTAAGGGGCGATAACGGCTACACCTTC. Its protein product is CASSLRGDNGYTF.

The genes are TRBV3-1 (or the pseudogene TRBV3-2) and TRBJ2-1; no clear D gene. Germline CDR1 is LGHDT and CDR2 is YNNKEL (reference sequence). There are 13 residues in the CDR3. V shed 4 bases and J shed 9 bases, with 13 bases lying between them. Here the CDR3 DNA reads TGTGCCAGCAGCCCTCGCGAGTTTCTTGAGCAGTTCTTC. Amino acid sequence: CASSPREFLEQFF.

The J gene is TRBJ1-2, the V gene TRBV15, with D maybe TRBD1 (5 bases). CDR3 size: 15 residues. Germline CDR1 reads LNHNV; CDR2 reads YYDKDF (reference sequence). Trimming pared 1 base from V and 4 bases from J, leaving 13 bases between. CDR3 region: CATSRVAGRGYGYTF. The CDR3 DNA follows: TGTGCCACCAGCAGAGTTGCAGGGCGAGGCTATGGCTACACCTTC. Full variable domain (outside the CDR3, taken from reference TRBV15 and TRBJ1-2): DAMVIQNPRYQVTQFGKPVTLSCSQTLNHNVMYWYQQKSSQAPKLLFHYYDKDFNNEADTPDNFQSRRPNTSFCFLDIRSPGLGDTAMYLCATSRVAGRGYGYTFGSGTRLTVV.

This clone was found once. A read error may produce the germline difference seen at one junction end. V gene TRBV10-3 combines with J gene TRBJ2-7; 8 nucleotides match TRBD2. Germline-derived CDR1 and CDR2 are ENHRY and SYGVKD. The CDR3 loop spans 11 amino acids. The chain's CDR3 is CAISDGTRPRF. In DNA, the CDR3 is TGTGCCATCAGTGATGGGACTAGACCTCGGTTT.

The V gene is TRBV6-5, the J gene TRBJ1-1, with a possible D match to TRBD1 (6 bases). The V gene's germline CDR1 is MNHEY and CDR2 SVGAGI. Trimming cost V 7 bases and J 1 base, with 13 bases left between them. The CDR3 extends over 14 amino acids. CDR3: CASNKQGGNTEAFF. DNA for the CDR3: TGTGCCAGCAACAAACAGGGAGGGAACACTGAAGCTTTCTTT.

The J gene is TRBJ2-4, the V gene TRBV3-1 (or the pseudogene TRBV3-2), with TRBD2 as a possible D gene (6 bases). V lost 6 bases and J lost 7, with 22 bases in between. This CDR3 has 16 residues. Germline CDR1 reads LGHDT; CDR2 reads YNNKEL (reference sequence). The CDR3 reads CASSFQISLAGNIQYF. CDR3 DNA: TGTGCCAGCAGTTTCCAGATCTCACTAGCCGGGAACATTCAGTACTTC.

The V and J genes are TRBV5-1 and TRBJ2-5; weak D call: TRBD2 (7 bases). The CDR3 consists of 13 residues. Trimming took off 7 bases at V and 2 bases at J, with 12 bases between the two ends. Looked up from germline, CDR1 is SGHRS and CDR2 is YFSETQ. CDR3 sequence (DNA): TGCGCCAGCCAGCGGGACACTCAAGAGACCCAGTACTTC. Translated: CASQRDTQETQYF.

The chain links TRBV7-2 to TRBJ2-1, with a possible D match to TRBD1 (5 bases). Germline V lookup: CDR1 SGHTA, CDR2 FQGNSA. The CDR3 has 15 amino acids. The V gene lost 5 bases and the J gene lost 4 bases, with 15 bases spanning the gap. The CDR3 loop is CASSLQSQGYNEQFF. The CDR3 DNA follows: TGTGCCAGCAGCCTGCAGTCCCAGGGTTACAATGAGCAGTTCTTC.

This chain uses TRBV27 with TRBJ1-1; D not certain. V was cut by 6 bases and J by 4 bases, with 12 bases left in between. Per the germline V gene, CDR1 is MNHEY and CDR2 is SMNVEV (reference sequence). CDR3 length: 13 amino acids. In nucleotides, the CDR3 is TGTGCCAGCAGCCCTAGTGGGAGCACTGAAGCTTTCTTT. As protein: CASSPSGSTEAFF.

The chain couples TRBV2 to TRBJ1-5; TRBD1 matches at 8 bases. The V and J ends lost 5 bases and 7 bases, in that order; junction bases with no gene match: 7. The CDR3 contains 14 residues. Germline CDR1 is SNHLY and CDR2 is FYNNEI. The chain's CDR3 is CASSFQGAQQPQHF. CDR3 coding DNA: TGTGCCAGCAGTTTTCAGGGGGCGCAACAGCCCCAGCATTTT.

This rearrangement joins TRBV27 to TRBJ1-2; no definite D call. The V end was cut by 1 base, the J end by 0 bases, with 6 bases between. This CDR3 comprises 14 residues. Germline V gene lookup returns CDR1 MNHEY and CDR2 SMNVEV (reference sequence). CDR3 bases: TGTGCCAGCAGTTTATACAGCTCTAACTATGGCTACACCTTC. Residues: CASSLYSSNYGYTF.

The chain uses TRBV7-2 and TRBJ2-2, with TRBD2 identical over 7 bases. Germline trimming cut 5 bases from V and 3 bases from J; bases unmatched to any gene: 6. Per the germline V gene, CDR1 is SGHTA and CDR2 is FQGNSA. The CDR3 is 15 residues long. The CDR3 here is CASSRGELDTGELFF. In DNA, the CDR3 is TGTGCCAGCAGCCGGGGGGAGTTGGACACCGGGGAGCTGTTTTTT. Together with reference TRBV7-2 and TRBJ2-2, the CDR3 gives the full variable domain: GAGVSQSPSNKVTEKGKDVELRCDPISGHTALYWYRQSLGQGLEFLIYFQGNSAPDKSGLPSDRFSAERTGGSVSTLTIQRTQQEDSAVYLCASSRGELDTGELFFGEGSRLTVL.